The 23 T cell receptor beta chains reported below all come from one sample, sequenced in a study of CD8 T cells in Susac syndrome. Random-hexamer reverse transcription was applied to roughly 0.45 to 1 ug RNA. Via MiXCR, TCRdb re-called the immunoSEQ multiplex PCR reads, giving one row per CDR3 protein. The sample contains nearly 110,000 distinct CDR3 sequences, approximately 94% of which appear only once. The sequenced material came from CD8+ T cells from PBMCs. These receptor sequences come from a human donor with Susac syndrome.

The rearrangement uses TRBV12-3 or TRBV12-4 and TRBJ1-1; tentatively, D is TRBD1 (6 bases). V was pared by 1 base and J by 5 bases, with 11 bases between. This CDR3 has 14 residues. The CDR3 region is CASSLGGPGTEAFF. In DNA form, the CDR3 reads TGTGCCAGCAGTTTAGGGGGGCCAGGAACTGAAGCTTTCTTT.

The CDR3 spells CASSYTRRTEAFF. The CDR3 DNA reads as TGTGCCAGCAGCTATACACGAAGGACTGAAGCTTTCTTT. The chain recombines TRBV13 with TRBJ1-1; D not resolved. Deletions cut 4 bases from V and 5 bases from J, with 11 bases between. There are 13 residues in the CDR3. Germline values: CDR1 PRHDT, CDR2 FYEKMQ (reference sequence).

The chain couples TRBV6-1 to TRBJ2-5; D is unclear. Trimming took 10 bases from V and 7 from J, leaving 13 bases between them. Germline CDR1 and CDR2: MNHNS and SASEGT. CDR3 length: 11 residues. The CDR3 DNA follows: TGTGCCACTCGATCCCCAAGGACCCAGTACTTC. Protein: CATRSPRTQYF.

The rearrangement uses TRBV5-4 and TRBJ2-3; D tentatively fits TRBD1 or TRBD2 (5 bases each). Germline CDR1 is SGHNT and CDR2 is YYREEE (reference sequence). The CDR3 consists of 15 residues. V lost 2 bases, J lost 0 bases, and 10 bases lay in between. CDR3 nucleotide sequence: TGTGCCAGCAGCTTCACGAGGGGTAGCACAGATACGCAGTATTTT. Amino acid sequence: CASSFTRGSTDTQYF.

This clonotype was seen once. The J gene is TRBJ2-1, the V gene TRBV12-3 or TRBV12-4, with 7 bases that match TRBD2. The J segment lost 10 bases and the V segment lost 5 bases, leaving 5 bases of the junction unmatched. The CDR3 sequence is 12 residues long. CDR3 DNA: TGTGCCAGCAGTCAGCCGGGACTAGAGCAGTTCTTC. Its protein product is CASSQPGLEQFF.

In this sample, this clonotype turned up once. The J gene is TRBJ2-3, the V gene TRBV2; no clear D. Trimming removed 2 bases at V and 2 bases at J, with 8 bases between. This CDR3 region has 14 residues. CDR1 and CDR2 (germline): SNHLY, FYNNEI. CDR3 in amino acids: CASSETDFTDTQYF. In nucleotides, the CDR3 is TGTGCCAGCAGTGAAACAGATTTCACAGATACGCAGTATTTT.

This chain links TRBV6-1 with TRBJ2-6, with D possibly being TRBD2 (5 bases). V gave up 4 bases and J gave up 2 bases, with 15 bases separating them. Germline V gives CDR1 MNHNS, CDR2 SASEGT. The CDR3 covers 17 residues. The CDR3 region is CASSVKGVRTGANVLTF. The DNA for the CDR3 is TGTGCCAGCAGTGTAAAGGGAGTGCGGACTGGGGCCAACGTCCTGACTTTC.

The chain links TRBV5-1 to TRBJ1-5; D is undetermined. Trimming cost V 4 bases and J 3 bases, with 14 bases left between them. This CDR3 contains 15 residues. The germline gives CDR1 SGHRS, CDR2 YFSETQ. The CDR3 DNA is TGCGCCAGCAGCCAAGACGGTATACTCAATCAGCCCCAGCATTTT. Residues: CASSQDGILNQPQHF.

The count of this clonotype is one. The chain recombines TRBV7-9 with TRBJ2-3; 7 bases line up with TRBD2. The CDR3 contains 16 residues. The germline CDR1 and CDR2 sequences are SEHNR and FQNEAQ (reference sequence). The trim removed 5 bases at V and 2 bases at J, leaving 10 bases unmatched. CDR3 in DNA: TGTGCCAGCAGCCCGGGGGGTAACCCTTCCACAGATACGCAGTATTTT. Protein: CASSPGGNPSTDTQYF.

V and J are TRBV9 and TRBJ2-2, with 9 bases identical to TRBD2. Unmatched junction bases numbered 3, after V lost 7 bases and J lost 5 bases. From germline, CDR1 is SGDLS and CDR2 YYNGEE. The CDR3 totals 13 residues. The DNA for the CDR3 is TGTGCCAGCGGCGGGAGGGGGACCGGGGAGCTGTTTTTT. Amino acids: CASGGRGTGELFF. The entire variable domain, with the rest obtained from reference TRBV9 and TRBJ2-2, is as follows: DSGVTQTPKHLITATGQRVTLRCSPRSGDLSVYWYQQSLDQGLQFLIQYYNGEERAKGNILERFSAQQFPDLHSELNLSSLELGDSALYFCASGGRGTGELFFGEGSRLTVL.

The chain links TRBV14 to TRBJ1-4; D is possibly TRBD1 (5 bases). The CDR3 spans 14 residues. Germline CDR1 SGHDN, CDR2 FVKESK. V shed 4 bases and J shed 5 bases, with 11 bases lying between them. The CDR3 DNA follows: TGTGCCAGCAGCCCATGGGACTGGAATGAAAAACTGTTTTTT. It codes for CASSPWDWNEKLFF. The full variable domain, rest sourced from reference TRBV14 and TRBJ1-4, is EAGVTQFPSHSVIEKGQTVTLRCDPISGHDNLYWYRRVMGKEIKFLLHFVKESKQDESGMPNNRFLAERTGGTYSTLKVQPAELEDSGVYFCASSPWDWNEKLFFGSGTQLSVL.

The chain joins TRBV15 to TRBJ2-2; perhaps D is TRBD1 or TRBD2 (5 bases each). The ends were cut back, 0 bases at V and 2 bases at J, with 13 bases in the middle. CDR1 LNHNV and CDR2 YYDKDF come from the germline V gene (reference sequence). This CDR3 spans 17 amino acids. Here the CDR3 DNA reads TGTGCCACCAGCAGAGATCCCGCAGGGACCAACACCGGGGAGCTGTTTTTT. It codes for CATSRDPAGTNTGELFF.

CDR3: CASSDTGTGNGYTF. CDR3 DNA: TGTGCCAGCAGCGATACCGGGACAGGGAATGGCTACACCTTC. This chain uses TRBV9 with TRBJ1-2, with 9 bases identical to TRBD1. The CDR3 covers 14 residues. With 3 bases clipped from V and 6 bases from J, the junction kept 6 bases outside the gene matches. From germline, CDR1 is SGDLS and CDR2 YYNGEE. The whole variable domain, filled in from reference TRBV9 and TRBJ1-2, reads DSGVTQTPKHLITATGQRVTLRCSPRSGDLSVYWYQQSLDQGLQFLIQYYNGEERAKGNILERFSAQQFPDLHSELNLSSLELGDSALYFCASSDTGTGNGYTFGSGTRLTVV.

This chain joins TRBV9 and TRBJ1-2; D possibly corresponds to TRBD1 (5 bases). The germline V gene encodes CDR1 SGDLS and CDR2 YYNGEE. The CDR3 contains 13 residues. V lost 0 bases, J lost 8 bases, and 11 bases lay in between. The CDR3 nucleotides are TGTGCCAGCAGCGTAGTTCCAGGGCAGGGCTACACCTTC. This encodes CASSVVPGQGYTF. Full variable domain (remainder filled in from reference TRBV9 and TRBJ1-2): DSGVTQTPKHLITATGQRVTLRCSPRSGDLSVYWYQQSLDQGLQFLIQYYNGEERAKGNILERFSAQQFPDLHSELNLSSLELGDSALYFCASSVVPGQGYTFGSGTRLTVV.

V is TRBV7-9 and J is TRBJ1-1; a weak D match, TRBD1 (5 bases). Germline V gene sequence: CDR1 SEHNR, CDR2 FQNEAQ (reference sequence). The V end lost 8 bases, the J end lost 4 bases, and 8 bases lay between the germline ends. This CDR3 region has 11 residues. This CDR3 is CASPGGTEAFF. CDR3 bases: TGTGCCAGCCCGGGGGGCACTGAAGCTTTCTTT.

This chain links TRBV6-6 with TRBJ2-7; perhaps TRBD1 as D (6 bases). V was shortened by 6 bases and J by 4 bases, with 10 bases between the two germline ends. The CDR3 consists of 12 residues. Germline V CDR1 and CDR2: MNHNY, SVGAGI (reference sequence). The CDR3 protein is CASRDQGYEQYF. The DNA for the CDR3 is TGTGCCAGCAGGGACCAGGGGTACGAGCAGTACTTC.

The chain combines TRBV20-1 with TRBJ1-4, with D perhaps matching TRBD1 (6 bases). V was trimmed by 5 bases and J by 5 bases, leaving 12 bases between them. The CDR3 extends over 13 amino acids. Germline V gives CDR1 DFQATT, CDR2 SNEGSKA (reference sequence). The CDR3 loop is CSAGGAANEKLFF. The CDR3 DNA is TGCAGTGCTGGGGGGGCTGCGAATGAAAAACTGTTTTTT.

J is TRBJ2-7 and V is TRBV9; 7 nucleotides line up with TRBD1. Germline V gene data show CDR1 as SGDLS and CDR2 as YYNGEE. The CDR3 runs 14 residues. The V gene end was trimmed by 3 bases and the J gene end by 4 bases; junction bases not matched to a gene: 7. In DNA form, the CDR3 reads TGTGCCAGCAGCGGATCCGGGACAGCTTACGAGCAGTACTTC. Its protein is CASSGSGTAYEQYF.

The chain uses TRBV4-3 and TRBJ2-1, with TRBD2 identical over 10 bases. The CDR3 is 16 residues long. CDR1 and CDR2 (germline): LGHNA, YSLEER. The V segment lost 0 bases and the J segment 4 bases; nucleotides outside the gene matches: 3. In nucleotides, the CDR3 is TGCGCCAGCAGCCAAGAGGAGCGGGGGGGGTACAATGAGCAGTTCTTC. Translated: CASSQEERGGYNEQFF.

The chain recombines TRBV20-1 with TRBJ2-7; D gene unclear. Trimming removed 3 bases from V and 4 bases from J, with 16 bases in between. CDR1 and CDR2 from the germline V gene are DFQATT and SNEGSKA (reference sequence). The CDR3 has 14 amino acids. CDR3 protein: CSASAYLSGYEQYF. CDR3 DNA: TGCAGTGCTAGTGCCTACCTAAGTGGATACGAGCAGTACTTC.

This clonotype was recorded only once. The rearrangement joins TRBV27 to TRBJ2-5, with D perhaps given as TRBD1 or TRBD2 (6 bases each). The CDR3 has 16 residues. The ends were cut back, 5 bases at V and 0 bases at J, with 16 bases in the middle. Germline V CDR1 and CDR2: MNHEY, SMNVEV (reference sequence). CDR3 nucleotides: TGTGCCAGCAGTCCCCTGGGCGGGGACAACCAAGAGACCCAGTACTTC. Translated, it gives CASSPLGGDNQETQYF.

The count of this clonotype is one. The chain is built from TRBV25-1 and TRBJ1-2; D might be TRBD1 (5 bases). Germline values: CDR1 MGHDK, CDR2 SYGVNS. Trimming left V 1 base short and J 5 bases short, with 17 bases between. CDR3 length: 16 amino acids. CDR3 in DNA: TGTGCCAGCAGTGAATCTGGGACGTCCCGGAGGTATGGCTACACCTTC. Residues: CASSESGTSRRYGYTF.

This clonotype was seen only a few times. The chain uses TRBV6-5 and TRBJ1-1; 9 bases line up with TRBD1. Germline values: CDR1 MNHEY, CDR2 SVGAGI. The trim removed 5 bases at V and 3 bases at J, leaving 4 bases unmatched. The CDR3 is 14 amino acids. The CDR3 DNA sequence: TGTGCCAGCAGTCTGGGACAGGGAGACACTGAAGCTTTCTTT. Amino acid sequence: CASSLGQGDTEAFF.